This is a list of T cell receptor beta chains from one sample in a study of blood T cell repertoires in COVID-19. TCRdb keeps only in-frame clones here, not all; method: immunoSEQ multiplex PCR. Of just under 150,000 clones listed, over 80% were seen once; the top ten hold approximately 0.95%. Specimen: peripheral blood. The receptors were gathered from a woman between 45 and 60 years old with acute or convalescent COVID-19. Each CDR3 is given with its conserved first and last residue. The order of the fields is clone size, J gene, V gene, D gene, CDR3 length, CDR3 protein, CDR3 DNA. The D gene is left open where the match is weak. Clone size appears in some rows only: once, few, many, or a class for an expanded clone.

clone size: -; J gene: TRBJ1-1; V gene: TRBV28; D gene: TRBD1; CDR3 length: 14; CDR3 protein: CASSTNRGSTEAFF; CDR3 DNA: TGTGCCAGCAGTACTAACAGGGGGTCCACTGAAGCTTTCTTT
clone size: -; J gene: TRBJ1-6; V gene: TRBV6-5; D gene: TRBD1; CDR3 length: 15; CDR3 protein: CASSRQGRNNSPLHF; CDR3 DNA: TGTGCCAGCAGCCGACAGGGTAGGAATAATTCACCCCTCCACTTT
clone size: -; J gene: TRBJ2-1; V gene: TRBV11-2; D gene: TRBD2; CDR3 length: 17; CDR3 protein: CASSLGWRGSSYNEQFF; CDR3 DNA: TGTGCCAGCAGCTTAGGGTGGCGCGGGAGCTCCTACAATGAGCAGTTCTTC
clone size: -; J gene: TRBJ2-7; V gene: TRBV3-1/TRBV3-2; D gene: TRBD2; CDR3 length: 17; CDR3 protein: CASSQDLGAGDPNEQYF; CDR3 DNA: TGTGCCAGCAGCCAAGATCTGGGCGCGGGAGACCCCAACGAGCAGTACTTC
clone size: -; J gene: TRBJ2-7; V gene: TRBV18; D gene: TRBD1; CDR3 length: 14; CDR3 protein: CASSPEGTVYEQYF; CDR3 DNA: TGTGCCAGCTCACCAGAGGGGACAGTTTACGAGCAGTACTTC
clone size: -; J gene: TRBJ2-7; V gene: TRBV3-1/TRBV3-2; D gene: -; CDR3 length: 14; CDR3 protein: CASSQGAINYEQYF; CDR3 DNA: TGTGCCAGCAGCCAAGGGGCTATTAATTACGAGCAGTACTTC
clone size: -; J gene: TRBJ2-7; V gene: TRBV6-6; D gene: TRBD2; CDR3 length: 15; CDR3 protein: CASSYGLAGEGEQYF; CDR3 DNA: TGTGCCAGCAGTTACGGACTAGCGGGAGAAGGCGAGCAGTACTTC
clone size: -; J gene: TRBJ1-6; V gene: TRBV5-1; D gene: TRBD1; CDR3 length: 14; CDR3 protein: CASSSGGRGSPLHF; CDR3 DNA: TGCGCCAGCAGCTCAGGGGGTAGGGGTTCACCCCTCCACTTT
clone size: -; J gene: TRBJ2-7; V gene: TRBV4-2; D gene: TRBD2; CDR3 length: 15; CDR3 protein: CASSQVASGSYEQYF; CDR3 DNA: TGTGCCAGCAGCCAAGTCGCTAGCGGCTCCTACGAGCAGTACTTC
clone size: -; J gene: TRBJ1-2; V gene: TRBV7-2; D gene: -; CDR3 length: 13; CDR3 protein: CASNLGHGYGYTF; CDR3 DNA: TGTGCCAGCAACTTAGGTCACGGGTATGGCTACACCTTC
clone size: -; J gene: TRBJ1-5; V gene: TRBV3-1/TRBV3-2; D gene: -; CDR3 length: 15; CDR3 protein: CASSQDKGSGQPQHF; CDR3 DNA: TGTGCCAGCAGCCAAGATAAGGGGTCGGGTCAGCCCCAGCATTTT
clone size: -; J gene: TRBJ2-6; V gene: TRBV3-1/TRBV3-2; D gene: TRBD2; CDR3 length: 19; CDR3 protein: CASSPRGLAGVSGANVLTF; CDR3 DNA: TGTGCCAGCAGCCCTAGGGGACTAGCGGGGGTCTCTGGGGCCAACGTCCTGACTTTC
clone size: -; J gene: TRBJ2-1; V gene: TRBV24-1; D gene: -; CDR3 length: 13; CDR3 protein: CATSEPEYNEQFF; CDR3 DNA: TGTGCCACCAGTGAACCGGAGTACAATGAGCAGTTCTTC
clone size: -; J gene: TRBJ2-1; V gene: TRBV19; D gene: -; CDR3 length: 15; CDR3 protein: CASTLRRDGGDEQFF; CDR3 DNA: TGTGCCAGTACCCTCCGGAGGGACGGAGGCGATGAGCAGTTCTTC
clone size: -; J gene: TRBJ2-1; V gene: TRBV5-6; D gene: -; CDR3 length: 16; CDR3 protein: CASSLYRRGIFNEQFF; CDR3 DNA: TGTGCCAGCAGCTTATATCGGAGGGGAATTTTCAATGAGCAGTTCTTC
clone size: once; J gene: TRBJ1-2; V gene: TRBV6-5; D gene: -; CDR3 length: 14; CDR3 protein: CASSYSGRPYGYTF; CDR3 DNA: TGTGCCAGCAGTTACTCGGGCCGTCCCTATGGCTACACCTTC
clone size: few; J gene: TRBJ1-2; V gene: TRBV14; D gene: -; CDR3 length: 15; CDR3 protein: CASSQTSGLGYGYTF; CDR3 DNA: TGTGCCAGCAGCCAAACTTCGGGGTTGGGCTATGGCTACACCTTC
clone size: -; J gene: TRBJ2-4; V gene: TRBV5-4; D gene: -; CDR3 length: 16; CDR3 protein: CASSTLAGADKNIQYF; CDR3 DNA: TGTGCCAGCAGCACCCTCGCGGGGGCCGACAAAAACATTCAGTACTTC
clone size: -; J gene: TRBJ2-3; V gene: TRBV18; D gene: TRBD2; CDR3 length: 18; CDR3 protein: CASSPLETSATGTDTQYF; CDR3 DNA: TGTGCCAGCTCACCACTGGAGACTAGCGCGACAGGCACAGATACGCAGTATTTT
clone size: -; J gene: TRBJ2-3; V gene: TRBV25-1; D gene: -; CDR3 length: 15; CDR3 protein: CASSEETSSTDTQYF; CDR3 DNA: TGTGCCAGCAGTGAAGAGACATCCAGCACAGATACGCAGTATTTT
clone size: -; J gene: TRBJ2-1; V gene: TRBV3-1/TRBV3-2; D gene: TRBD2; CDR3 length: 14; CDR3 protein: CASSRRAGGDEQFF; CDR3 DNA: TGTGCCAGCAGCCGCAGAGCGGGGGGGGACGAGCAGTTCTTC
clone size: -; J gene: TRBJ1-2; V gene: TRBV19; D gene: TRBD1; CDR3 length: 15; CDR3 protein: CASSPRDRGPYGYTF; CDR3 DNA: TGTGCCAGTAGTCCCCGGGACAGGGGGCCCTATGGCTACACCTTC
clone size: -; J gene: TRBJ2-7; V gene: TRBV5-4; D gene: TRBD1; CDR3 length: 14; CDR3 protein: CASSLKQGAYEQYF; CDR3 DNA: TGTGCCAGCAGCTTGAAGCAGGGGGCTTACGAGCAGTACTTC
clone size: -; J gene: TRBJ2-3; V gene: TRBV5-5; D gene: -; CDR3 length: 14; CDR3 protein: CASSSEAGTDTQYF; CDR3 DNA: TGTGCCAGCAGCTCCGAAGCCGGGACAGATACGCAGTATTTT
clone size: -; J gene: TRBJ2-3; V gene: TRBV7-2; D gene: -; CDR3 length: 17; CDR3 protein: CASSFGGPFTSTDTQYF; CDR3 DNA: TGTGCCAGCAGCTTCGGCGGTCCCTTCACTAGCACAGATACGCAGTATTTT
clone size: -; J gene: TRBJ1-2; V gene: TRBV14; D gene: -; CDR3 length: 15; CDR3 protein: CASSQDLGLNYGYTF; CDR3 DNA: TGTGCCAGCAGCCAAGACCTGGGACTCAACTATGGCTACACCTTC
clone size: -; J gene: TRBJ2-3; V gene: TRBV24-1; D gene: -; CDR3 length: 15; CDR3 protein: CATRGIGAGTDTQYF; CDR3 DNA: TGTGCCACCAGGGGTATAGGGGCAGGGACAGATACGCAGTATTTT
clone size: -; J gene: TRBJ2-3; V gene: TRBV5-1; D gene: TRBD2; CDR3 length: 16; CDR3 protein: CASSSLLAGRTDTQYF; CDR3 DNA: TGCGCCAGCAGCTCGCTCCTAGCGGGGAGGACAGATACGCAGTATTTT
clone size: -; J gene: TRBJ2-1; V gene: TRBV9; D gene: TRBD2; CDR3 length: 16; CDR3 protein: CASSVAGLAGGNEQFF; CDR3 DNA: TGTGCCAGCAGCGTAGCTGGGCTAGCGGGGGGGAATGAGCAGTTCTTC
clone size: -; J gene: TRBJ1-4; V gene: TRBV28; D gene: TRBD1; CDR3 length: 15; CDR3 protein: CASSLGTATNEKLFF; CDR3 DNA: TGTGCCAGCAGTTTGGGGACAGCAACTAATGAAAAACTGTTTTTT
clone size: -; J gene: TRBJ2-1; V gene: TRBV19; D gene: TRBD1; CDR3 length: 13; CDR3 protein: CASSIAGGTEQFF; CDR3 DNA: TGTGCCAGTAGTATAGCAGGGGGCACCGAGCAGTTCTTC
clone size: -; J gene: TRBJ2-7; V gene: TRBV5-8; D gene: -; CDR3 length: 13; CDR3 protein: CASTLRITGEQYF; CDR3 DNA: TGTGCCAGCACCCTAAGGATTACGGGAGAGCAGTACTTC
clone size: -; J gene: TRBJ2-2; V gene: TRBV24-1; D gene: -; CDR3 length: 12; CDR3 protein: CATSKGSGELFF; CDR3 DNA: TGTGCCACCAGTAAGGGGTCCGGGGAGCTGTTTTTT
clone size: -; J gene: TRBJ2-3; V gene: TRBV7-9; D gene: TRBD1; CDR3 length: 15; CDR3 protein: CASSLDRGYTDTQYF; CDR3 DNA: TGTGCCAGCAGCTTAGACAGGGGGTACACAGATACGCAGTATTTT
clone size: -; J gene: TRBJ1-1; V gene: TRBV2; D gene: TRBD1; CDR3 length: 17; CDR3 protein: CASSESRGQGIGAEAFF; CDR3 DNA: TGTGCCAGCAGTGAATCACGCGGACAGGGGATAGGGGCTGAAGCTTTCTTT
clone size: -; J gene: TRBJ2-1; V gene: TRBV6-5; D gene: -; CDR3 length: 16; CDR3 protein: CASSSSMGGPYNEQFF; CDR3 DNA: TGTGCCAGCAGTTCGTCTATGGGGGGACCCTACAATGAGCAGTTCTTC
clone size: -; J gene: TRBJ1-6; V gene: TRBV7-2; D gene: TRBD1; CDR3 length: 15; CDR3 protein: CASSSKTGGDSPLHF; CDR3 DNA: TGTGCCAGCAGCTCAAAGACAGGGGGCGATTCACCCCTCCACTTT
clone size: -; J gene: TRBJ2-7; V gene: TRBV13; D gene: -; CDR3 length: 12; CDR3 protein: CASSLLANEQYF; CDR3 DNA: TGTGCCAGCAGCCTCCTAGCGAACGAGCAGTACTTC
clone size: -; J gene: TRBJ1-5; V gene: TRBV29-1; D gene: TRBD1; CDR3 length: 13; CDR3 protein: CSVIQGGNQPQHF; CDR3 DNA: TGCAGTGTTATACAGGGGGGCAATCAGCCCCAGCATTTT
clone size: once; J gene: TRBJ2-7; V gene: TRBV6-5; D gene: TRBD1; CDR3 length: 13; CDR3 protein: CASSRDRGHVQYF; CDR3 DNA: TGTGCCAGCAGTCGCGACAGGGGGCACGTGCAGTACTTC
clone size: -; J gene: TRBJ1-1; V gene: TRBV30; D gene: -; CDR3 length: 17; CDR3 protein: CAWSVSMSKFMNTEAFF; CDR3 DNA: TGTGCCTGGAGTGTATCAATGTCTAAATTCATGAACACTGAAGCTTTCTTT
clone size: -; J gene: TRBJ1-2; V gene: TRBV27; D gene: -; CDR3 length: 12; CDR3 protein: CASSEQGGGYTF; CDR3 DNA: TGTGCCAGCAGTGAACAGGGCGGAGGCTACACCTTC
clone size: few; J gene: TRBJ1-3; V gene: TRBV11-2; D gene: TRBD1; CDR3 length: 16; CDR3 protein: CASNSPGQGHRNTIYF; CDR3 DNA: TGTGCCAGCAACTCACCGGGACAGGGGCATAGAAACACCATATATTTT
clone size: -; J gene: TRBJ2-1; V gene: TRBV5-1; D gene: -; CDR3 length: 14; CDR3 protein: CASSVQQTYNEQFF; CDR3 DNA: TGCGCCAGCAGCGTGCAGCAGACATACAATGAGCAGTTCTTC
clone size: -; J gene: TRBJ2-7; V gene: TRBV12-3/TRBV12-4; D gene: TRBD1; CDR3 length: 13; CDR3 protein: CASSPGTAYEQYF; CDR3 DNA: TGTGCCAGCAGTCCCGGGACAGCGTACGAGCAGTACTTC
clone size: -; J gene: TRBJ1-2; V gene: TRBV7-3; D gene: TRBD1; CDR3 length: 13; CDR3 protein: CASSLRQGSGYTF; CDR3 DNA: TGTGCCAGCAGCTTACGACAGGGAAGTGGCTACACCTTC
clone size: -; J gene: TRBJ2-2; V gene: TRBV7-3; D gene: -; CDR3 length: 15; CDR3 protein: CASSYGTTNTGELFF; CDR3 DNA: TGTGCCAGCAGCTACGGGACAACGAACACCGGGGAGCTGTTTTTT
clone size: once; J gene: TRBJ2-3; V gene: TRBV7-3; D gene: TRBD1; CDR3 length: 16; CDR3 protein: CASSLGGTGATDTQYF; CDR3 DNA: TGTGCCAGCAGCTTAGGGGGGACAGGGGCCACAGATACGCAGTATTTT
clone size: -; J gene: TRBJ1-1; V gene: TRBV30; D gene: -; CDR3 length: 12; CDR3 protein: CAWRGRNTEAFF; CDR3 DNA: TGTGCCTGGAGGGGGAGGAACACTGAAGCTTTCTTT
clone size: once; J gene: TRBJ1-4; V gene: TRBV6-5; D gene: -; CDR3 length: 14; CDR3 protein: CASGGPGTNEKLFF; CDR3 DNA: TGTGCCAGCGGAGGACCCGGCACTAATGAAAAACTGTTTTTT
clone size: -; J gene: TRBJ2-1; V gene: TRBV25-1; D gene: TRBD1; CDR3 length: 15; CDR3 protein: CASSEFEQGANEQFF; CDR3 DNA: TGTGCCAGCAGTGAATTCGAACAGGGGGCTAATGAGCAGTTCTTC
clone size: -; J gene: TRBJ1-1; V gene: TRBV12-3/TRBV12-4; D gene: -; CDR3 length: 11; CDR3 protein: CASSQRDKAFF; CDR3 DNA: TGTGCCAGCAGTCAAAGGGACAAAGCTTTCTTT
clone size: once; J gene: TRBJ2-7; V gene: TRBV18; D gene: TRBD2; CDR3 length: 18; CDR3 protein: CASSPPTRTSGSTYEQYF; CDR3 DNA: TGTGCCAGCTCACCACCGACGAGGACTAGCGGGAGCACGTACGAGCAGTACTTC